There are many counts of the clone carrying this T cell receptor beta chain. Patients having uncontrolled infection, another autoimmune disease, pregnancy or lactation were not included. The authors obtained PBMCs from roughly 10 ml of fresh peripheral blood. The CDR3 totals 16 residues. Germline CDR1 SGHVS, CDR2 FQNEAQ. V shed 0 bases and J 4 bases; nucleotides not matched to a gene: 3. The TCR beta CDR3 regions underwent amplification using RNA transcripts as the source. A set of HTBI primers served as the primers for a first-round RT-PCR of the TCR CDR3. TCRdb re-derived calls from the multiplex PCR reads in MiXCR, one entry per CDR3 protein. The data contain hundreds of thousands of distinct CDR3 sequences, 12% to 15% of them singletons. This specimen comes from a study of T cells in Graves' hyperthyroidism and ophthalmopathy.

This TCR derives from a woman in her forties with Graves' hyperthyroidism. Sequencing used blood. This chain uses TRBV7-8 with TRBJ2-1; 10 nucleotides match TRBD1. The CDR3 bases are TGTGCCAGCAGCTTAGCTGGGGGACAGGGGTACAATGAGCAGTTCTTC. Translating gives CASSLAGGQGYNEQFF.